The clone carrying this TCR beta chain showed up just once. This specimen belongs to a study of blood T cell repertoires in COVID-19. Study at large: Acute and convalescent COVID-19 specimens originated in the United States, Italy and Spain. The analysed material was cDNA or gDNA that came from T cells, B-cell-depleted T cells, or PBMCs.

Study processing details: Counts of nucleated cells, estimated from reference gene primer amplification, were obtained. The protocol was immunoSEQ multiplex PCR, while the TCRdb copy is restricted to in-frame clones and leaves out a portion. That table furnishes V, J and clone size, whereas the DNA furnished D and trimming. This sample has roughly 62,000 clones, with approximately 86% found just once. The V end lost 3 bases, the J end lost 6 bases, and 12 bases lay between the germline ends. Germline-derived CDR1 and CDR2 are LGHDT and YNNKEL (reference sequence). This CDR3 comprises 13 residues. The TCR sequence derives from a human donor with active COVID-19. The donor label of this sample is uncertain. J is TRBJ2-7 and V is TRBV3-1 (or the pseudogene TRBV3-2); tentatively, D is TRBD2 (5 bases). The sample comprised peripheral blood. CDR3 nucleotides: TGTGCCAGCAGCCATCAGGCCCGGGGCGAGCAGTACTTC. Its translation: CASSHQARGEQYF.